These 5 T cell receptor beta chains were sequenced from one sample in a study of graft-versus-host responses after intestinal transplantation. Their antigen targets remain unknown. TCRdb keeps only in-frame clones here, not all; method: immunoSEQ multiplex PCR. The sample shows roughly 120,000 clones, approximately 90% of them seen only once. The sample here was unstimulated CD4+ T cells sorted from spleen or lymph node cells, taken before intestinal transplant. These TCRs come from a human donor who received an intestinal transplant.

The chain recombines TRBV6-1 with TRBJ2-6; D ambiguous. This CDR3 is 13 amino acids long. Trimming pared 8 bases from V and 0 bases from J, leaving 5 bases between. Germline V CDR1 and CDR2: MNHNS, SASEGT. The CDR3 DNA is TGTGCCAGCGAACACTCTGGGGCCAACGTCCTGACTTTC. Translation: CASEHSGANVLTF.

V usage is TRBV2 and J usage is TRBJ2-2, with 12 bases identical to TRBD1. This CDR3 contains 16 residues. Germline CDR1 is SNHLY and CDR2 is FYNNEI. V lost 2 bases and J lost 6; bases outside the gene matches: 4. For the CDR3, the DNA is TGTGCCAGCAGTGAATTAGGGGACAGGGGGCCCGGGGAGCTGTTTTTT. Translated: CASSELGDRGPGELFF. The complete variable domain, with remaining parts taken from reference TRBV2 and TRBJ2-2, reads EPEVTQTPSHQVTQMGQEVILRCVPISNHLYFYWYRQILGQKVEFLVSFYNNEISEKSEIFDDQFSVERPDGSNFTLKIRSTKLEDSAMYFCASSELGDRGPGELFFGEGSRLTVL.

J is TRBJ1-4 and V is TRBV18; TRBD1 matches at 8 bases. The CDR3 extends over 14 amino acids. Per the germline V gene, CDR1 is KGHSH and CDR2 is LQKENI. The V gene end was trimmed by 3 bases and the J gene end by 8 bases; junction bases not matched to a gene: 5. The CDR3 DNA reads TGTGCCAGCTCACCTGGACAGGGCCAAGAAAAACTGTTTTTT. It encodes CASSPGQGQEKLFF.

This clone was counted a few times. CDR3 loop: CASSLGGTDDEQYF. CDR3 coding DNA: TGTGCCAGCAGCTTAGGCGGGACTGATGACGAGCAGTACTTC. The V gene is TRBV7-3, the J gene TRBJ2-7, with D possibly being TRBD2 (6 bases). Deletions cut 2 bases from V and 5 bases from J, with 13 bases between. Germline V gives CDR1 SGHTA, CDR2 FQGTGA. The CDR3 extends over 14 amino acids.

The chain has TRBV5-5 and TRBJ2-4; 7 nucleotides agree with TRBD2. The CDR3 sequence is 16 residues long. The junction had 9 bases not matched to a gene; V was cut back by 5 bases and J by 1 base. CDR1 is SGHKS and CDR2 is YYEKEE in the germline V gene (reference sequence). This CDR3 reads CASSSGTTSAKNIQYF. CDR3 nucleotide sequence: TGTGCCAGCAGTTCCGGGACTACCTCCGCCAAAAACATTCAGTACTTC.